This T cell receptor beta chain was obtained from a study of blood T cell repertoires in COVID-19. The CDR3 length is 13 residues. Germline CDR1 reads MNHEY; CDR2 reads SVGAGI. The age range of participants was 18 to 89 years, with residence in approximately 25 US areas. Participant-given clinical history determined each cohort assignment. Produced via immunoSEQ multiplex PCR; TCRdb's table is partial and in-frame only. The sample carries 300,000 to 450,000 clones, approximately 87% recorded once. About this clone: One end of the junction varies from germline; a read error may be responsible.

The source of this sequence is a man aged 35 to 55 in a cohort exposed to, infected with or recovered from COVID-19 (not recorded which). The rearrangement uses TRBV6-5 and TRBJ2-1; no clear D gene. What was sequenced was PBMCs or T cells enriched from blood (not recorded which). CDR3 in amino acids: CASSFDSDNEQFF. CDR3 coding DNA: TGTGCCAGCAGTTTCGACTCCGACAATGAGCAGTTCTTC.